One and the same sample provided the 11 T cell receptor beta chains below, sequenced in a study of blood T cell repertoires in COVID-19. This table comes from immunoSEQ multiplex PCR, and its TCRdb copy is limited to in-frame clones, with some not included. Found here are around 80,000 clones, more than 65% of them singletons; the top ten hold about 12%. The sample comprised peripheral blood. The receptors were sampled from a man at least 80 years old with acute or convalescent COVID-19.

V and J are TRBV5-1 and TRBJ2-3, with 7 nucleotides matching TRBD2. Germline-derived CDR1 and CDR2 are SGHRS and YFSETQ. This CDR3 region has 16 residues. The ends lost 0 bases at V and 0 bases at J; junction bases unmatched: 4. The CDR3 sequence: CASSLAGGGSTDTQYF. The DNA of the CDR3 is TGCGCCAGCAGCTTGGCGGGCGGGGGAAGCACAGATACGCAGTATTTT.

In DNA, the CDR3 is TGTGCCAGCAGCTTGGCTGCGGGGTCGGCCAAAAACATTCAGTACTTC. This sequence encodes CASSLAAGSAKNIQYF. The J gene is TRBJ2-4, the V gene TRBV5-4, with a possible D match to TRBD2 (6 bases). Germline-derived CDR1 and CDR2 are SGHNT and YYREEE (reference sequence). The CDR3 has 16 residues. The V end lost 0 bases, the J end lost 1 base, and 11 bases lay between the germline ends.

The chain has TRBV12-5 and TRBJ1-5, with TRBD1 matching over 8 bases. The CDR3 runs to 15 residues. Germline lookup yields CDR1 LGHNT and CDR2 FRNRAP. V was clipped by 6 bases and J by 1 base; unmatched bases: 5. CDR3 in amino acids: CASGRSGGSNQPQHF. CDR3 in DNA: TGTGCTAGTGGACGATCAGGGGGCAGCAATCAGCCCCAGCATTTT.

The rearrangement uses TRBV7-9 and TRBJ2-7; 11 bases are a match to TRBD1. This CDR3 is 15 amino acids long. Per the germline V gene, CDR1 is SEHNR and CDR2 is FQNEAQ (reference sequence). With 6 bases clipped from V and 7 bases from J, the junction kept 11 bases outside the gene matches. In DNA form, the CDR3 reads TGTGCCAGCAGTTCACTTAGGACAGGGGGCGAGGAGCAGTACTTC. Its translation: CASSSLRTGGEEQYF.

In this sample, this clone turned up a few times. The chain is built from TRBV20-1 and TRBJ1-6; 9 nucleotides line up with TRBD1. V lost 3 bases and J lost 6; bases outside the gene matches: 6. The germline CDR1 and CDR2 sequences are DFQATT and SNEGSKA (reference sequence). The CDR3 totals 15 residues. CDR3 nucleotides: TGCAGTGCTAGTGGGACAGGGCCAGCTAATTCACCCCTCCACTTT. Protein: CSASGTGPANSPLHF.

V and J are TRBV15 and TRBJ2-1; possible D gene TRBD1, 6 bases. This CDR3 contains 16 residues. Germline CDR1 and CDR2: LNHNV and YYDKDF (reference sequence). Between the trimmed V and J ends, which lost 0 bases and 7 bases, there was a span of 16 bases. Here the CDR3 reads CATSRDLNRAVNEQFF. The DNA for the CDR3 is TGTGCCACCAGCAGAGATCTGAACAGGGCCGTGAATGAGCAGTTCTTC.

The J gene is TRBJ2-3, the V gene TRBV15; tentatively, D is TRBD2 (5 bases). The V gene's germline CDR1 is LNHNV and CDR2 YYDKDF (reference sequence). This CDR3 has 14 amino acids. V was shortened by 8 bases and J by 0 bases, with 12 bases between the two germline ends. The CDR3 here is CATAGVTSTDTQYF. The CDR3 DNA reads as TGTGCCACCGCCGGGGTGACTAGCACAGATACGCAGTATTTT.

Points on this clone: The same CDR3 can be traced to other DNA sequences in this sample. V usage is TRBV19 and J usage is TRBJ1-2, with 8 bases identical to TRBD1. The V gene's germline CDR1 is LNHDA and CDR2 SQIVND (reference sequence). CDR3 size: 13 residues. The trim removed 3 bases at V and 4 bases at J, leaving 1 base unmatched. The CDR3 sequence is CASSIDRGYGYTF. CDR3 bases: TGTGCCAGTAGTATTGACAGGGGCTATGGCTACACCTTC.

The chain joins TRBV7-8 to TRBJ2-1; 8 nucleotides agree with TRBD1. The CDR3 runs to 15 residues. Germline V gives CDR1 SGHVS, CDR2 FQNEAQ. After removal of 5 bases from V and 7 bases from J, the junction contained 10 bases not matched to a gene. CDR3: CASSGPGTGRNEQFF. CDR3 nucleotide sequence: TGTGCCAGCAGCGGCCCCGGGACAGGTAGGAATGAGCAGTTCTTC.

The chain employs TRBV29-1 and TRBJ1-4, with a tentative D call TRBD1 (6 bases). Germline assignment: CDR1 SQVTM and CDR2 ANQGSEA. This CDR3 region has 14 residues. The V and J ends lost 0 bases and 8 bases respectively, with 13 bases between them. CDR3: CSVEDRGAREKLFF. CDR3 DNA sequence: TGCAGCGTTGAAGATCGGGGGGCTCGGGAAAAACTGTTTTTT.

The chain couples TRBV15 to TRBJ2-2; D perhaps matches TRBD1 (6 bases). Germline V gene data show CDR1 as LNHNV and CDR2 as YYDKDF (reference sequence). The length of the CDR3 is 14 residues. Trimming removed 2 bases from V and 6 bases from J, with 10 bases in between. Written as DNA, the CDR3 is TGTGCCACCAGCAGACAAAACAGGGCCGGGGAGCTGTTTTTT. The encoded protein is CATSRQNRAGELFF.